This T cell receptor beta chain was documented in a study of blood T cells in healthy people across ages. A second PCR, run for about 7 to 11 cycles, used a sample-barcoded 5' primer plus a J-beta primer mix. There were at least 3 million CDR3-containing paired-end reads obtained from each sample. Each CDR3 protein gets one entry after TCRdb re-called the 5' RACE reads with MiXCR. Of 730,000 or so distinct CDR3 sequences detected, 43% appear once; the ten largest clones hold around a fifth. The CDR3 consists of 13 residues. The germline V gene encodes CDR1 MNHEY and CDR2 SVGEGT. Trimming pared 7 bases from V and 4 bases from J, leaving 8 bases between. General study results and limits: In the absence of known donor CMV status, changes in expanded clonotypes were possibly confounded. A strong correlation was seen between TCR beta diversity and naive T cell percentage.

The study drew donors from healthy Caucasian individuals in Russia aged roughly 6 to 95. On this clonotype itself: The antigen remains undetermined.

The sample taken for sequencing was blood. The chain employs TRBV6-2 or TRBV6-3 and TRBJ1-6, with a possible D match to TRBD1 (6 bases). The TCR sequence derives from a woman in her sixties or seventies in good health. The CDR3 reads CASKGTYNSPLHF. CDR3 coding DNA: TGTGCCAGCAAAGGGACATATAATTCACCCCTCCACTTT.